This T cell receptor beta chain was found in a study of T-cell reconstitution after alpha-beta-depleted transplantation in children. Points from the study as a whole: Elevated TCRbeta diversity at day 60 was traced, in some patients, to surviving recipient T cells and thymic progenitors. Hyperexpanded clones declined; after one year, newly produced T cells mostly supplied diversity.

This clonotype has a handful of counts. As yet, its antigen is unknown. Preparation of the TCRbeta library was carried out with unique molecular identifiers. TCRdb re-called the PCR reads through MiXCR, storing one row per CDR3 protein. The sample has 600,000 to 800,000 distinct CDR3 sequences; 13% are singletons. Trimming took off 2 bases at V and 12 bases at J, with 23 bases between the two ends. This CDR3 is 16 amino acids long. Looked up from germline, CDR1 is SGHAT and CDR2 is FQNNGV. The receptor's source is a girl aged 2-10 years with congenital amegakaryocytic thrombocytopenia, due to receive a stem cell transplant. The J gene is TRBJ2-1, the V gene TRBV11-2; a possible D gene is TRBD1 (5 bases). The sample consisted of PBMCs, taken before TCRalphabeta/CD19-depleted stem cell transplant. The DNA for the CDR3 is TGTGCCAGCAGCTTATGGGGCCGACAGCCTCCGGGTGGGCAGTTCTTC. It codes for CASSLWGRQPPGGQFF. The entire variable domain, with the rest obtained from reference TRBV11-2 and TRBJ2-1, is as follows: EAGVAQSPRYKIIEKRQSVAFWCNPISGHATLYWYQQILGQGPKLLIQFQNNGVVDDSQLPKDRFSAERLKGVDSTLKIQPAKLEDSAVYLCASSLWGRQPPGGQFFGPGTRLTVL.